This T cell receptor beta chain was recovered during a study of T cell changes during pregnancy in multiple sclerosis. TCRdb keeps only in-frame clones here, not all; method: immunoSEQ multiplex PCR. The sample includes 40,000 to 45,000 clones, roughly 92% of them seen just once. This TCR was recovered from a female donor with multiple sclerosis, enrolled in a pregnancy study. This sample comprised CD4+ T cells from peripheral blood mononuclear cells, obtained in the third trimester of pregnancy.

This CDR3 is CASSAGTGSGNTIYF. DNA for the CDR3: TGTGCCAGCAGCGCAGGGACAGGCTCTGGAAACACCATATATTTT. The chain uses TRBV9 and TRBJ1-3, with 8 bases lining up with TRBD1. CDR3 length: 15 amino acids. Germline V gene sequence: CDR1 SGDLS, CDR2 YYNGEE. J was trimmed by 0 bases and V by 3 bases; bases with no gene match: 2. The complete variable domain, with remaining parts taken from reference TRBV9 and TRBJ1-3, reads DSGVTQTPKHLITATGQRVTLRCSPRSGDLSVYWYQQSLDQGLQFLIQYYNGEERAKGNILERFSAQQFPDLHSELNLSSLELGDSALYFCASSAGTGSGNTIYFGEGSWLTVV.